This entry lists 21 T cell receptor beta chains sequenced from one sample in a study of blood T cell repertoires in COVID-19. TCRdb's table, derived via immunoSEQ multiplex PCR, lists solely in-frame clones and lacks some. The sample lists 300,000 or so clones, around 86% occurring once. Sequenced sample: peripheral blood. The receptor source for this set is a man between 70 and 80 years old with acute or convalescent COVID-19.

CDR3 protein: CASSIGQITGELFF. The CDR3 DNA follows: TGTGCCAGCAGTATTGGACAGATCACCGGGGAGCTGTTTTTT. This rearrangement joins TRBV2 to TRBJ2-2, with a possible D match to TRBD1 (6 bases). CDR1 is SNHLY, CDR2 FYNNEI, per germline. The CDR3 loop spans 14 amino acids. The V gene lost 5 bases and the J gene lost 4 bases, with 11 bases spanning the gap.

This chain connects TRBV5-4 to TRBJ2-3, with D perhaps matching TRBD1 (5 bases). The CDR3 totals 13 residues. In germline, CDR1 is SGHNT, CDR2 YYREEE (reference sequence). Trimming pared 2 bases from V and 1 base from J, leaving 5 bases between. The CDR3 DNA is TGTGCCAGCAGCTTACAGGGCACAGATACGCAGTATTTT. Its translation: CASSLQGTDTQYF.

V gene TRBV29-1 combines with J gene TRBJ1-2, with TRBD1 as a possible D gene (6 bases). Trimming removed 4 bases from V and 8 bases from J, with 17 bases in between. This CDR3 spans 13 amino acids. The germline gives CDR1 SQVTM, CDR2 ANQGSEA. The CDR3 DNA sequence: TGCAGCGTTGGGGGGCAGTCCTGGGGCGGCTACACCTTC. This codes for CSVGGQSWGGYTF.

The V and J genes are TRBV3-1 (or the pseudogene TRBV3-2) and TRBJ1-4; 12 positions match TRBD1. Unmatched junction bases numbered 10, after V lost 3 bases and J lost 5 bases. The CDR3 has 18 amino acids. Germline V gives CDR1 LGHDT, CDR2 YNNKEL (reference sequence). The CDR3 DNA reads TGTGCCAGCAGCCAGTCCGGGACAGGGGGCGCTCGGAATGAAAAACTGTTTTTT. Amino acids: CASSQSGTGGARNEKLFF.

This chain joins TRBV2 and TRBJ1-5, with a possible D match to TRBD1 (5 bases). The CDR3 totals 15 residues. Germline CDR1 is SNHLY and CDR2 is FYNNEI. Trimming took off 4 bases at V and 6 bases at J, with 16 bases between the two ends. This CDR3 is CASSARQQTVQPQHF. The CDR3 DNA sequence: TGTGCCAGCAGTGCTAGACAGCAAACCGTTCAGCCCCAGCATTTT.

The chain has TRBV9 and TRBJ2-2; TRBD2 is a possible D gene (6 bases). CDR3 length equals 15 residues. The germline gives CDR1 SGDLS, CDR2 YYNGEE. Trimming cost V 2 bases and J 2 bases, with 10 bases left between them. CDR3 residues: CASSVGTVNTGELFF. The DNA for the CDR3 is TGTGCCAGCAGCGTTGGGACTGTCAACACCGGGGAGCTGTTTTTT. Using reference TRBV9 and TRBJ2-2 for the parts outside the CDR3, the full variable domain is DSGVTQTPKHLITATGQRVTLRCSPRSGDLSVYWYQQSLDQGLQFLIQYYNGEERAKGNILERFSAQQFPDLHSELNLSSLELGDSALYFCASSVGTVNTGELFFGEGSRLTVL.

The rearrangement joins TRBV6-2 or TRBV6-3 to TRBJ1-2; 8 bases are shared with TRBD1. The CDR3 loop spans 16 amino acids. CDR1 and CDR2 (germline): MNHEY, SVGEGT. The J segment lost 2 bases and the V segment lost 0 bases, leaving 5 bases of the junction unmatched. The CDR3: CASSYSPRQGNYGYTF. Written as DNA, the CDR3 is TGTGCCAGCAGTTACTCACCACGACAGGGGAACTATGGCTACACCTTC.

The chain employs TRBV28 and TRBJ2-7; 10 bases agree with TRBD1. The CDR3 has 16 residues. Unmatched junction bases numbered 10, after V lost 4 bases and J lost 4 bases. Germline lookup yields CDR1 MDHEN and CDR2 SYDVKM. As DNA, the CDR3 is TGTGCCAGCAGTTCACTACCGGGACAGGGGTTATACGAGCAGTACTTC. Translating it yields CASSSLPGQGLYEQYF.

The V gene is TRBV5-1, the J gene TRBJ2-5; TRBD1 might be the D (6 bases). This CDR3 region has 17 residues. The V gene's germline CDR1 is SGHRS and CDR2 YFSETQ. V was cut by 2 bases and J by 1 base, with 18 bases left in between. The CDR3: CASSFGGLGSGQETQYF. In nucleotides, the CDR3 is TGCGCCAGCAGCTTTGGGGGCTTAGGGTCCGGCCAAGAGACCCAGTACTTC.

This chain's CDR3 is CASSLSGTDTQYF. Written as DNA, the CDR3 is TGTGCCAGCAGCTTATCTGGCACAGATACGCAGTATTTT. The V call is TRBV11-3, the J call TRBJ2-3; D gene unclear. The V gene's germline CDR1 is SGHNT and CDR2 YENEEA. The CDR3 extends over 13 amino acids. V was shortened by 2 bases and J by 1 base, with 4 bases between the two germline ends. The entire variable domain, with the rest obtained from reference TRBV11-3 and TRBJ2-3, is as follows: EAGVVQSPRYKIIEKKQPVAFWCNPISGHNTLYWYLQNLGQGPELLIRYENEEAVDDSQLPKDRFSAERLKGVDSTLKIQPAELGDSAVYLCASSLSGTDTQYFGPGTRLTVL.

The J gene is TRBJ1-5, the V gene TRBV28, with D possibly being TRBD1 (6 bases). Trimming stripped 4 bases from V and 0 bases from J, with 16 bases between. Germline V lookup: CDR1 MDHEN, CDR2 SYDVKM. This CDR3 contains 17 residues. This CDR3 is CASSSPGTRNSNQPQHF. CDR3 in DNA: TGTGCCAGCAGTTCTCCCGGGACACGGAATAGCAATCAGCCCCAGCATTTT.

This rearrangement joins TRBV14 to TRBJ1-2, with 7 bases fitting TRBD1. The V and J ends lost 1 base and 4 bases, in that order; junction bases with no gene match: 6. The germline gives CDR1 SGHDN, CDR2 FVKESK. The CDR3 runs to 15 residues. The chain's CDR3 is CASSQVAGTVYGYTF. DNA of the CDR3: TGTGCCAGCAGCCAAGTCGCCGGGACAGTCTATGGCTACACCTTC.

To note about this clone: The identical CDR3 is also encoded by other nucleotide sequences in the sample. V gene TRBV5-1 combines with J gene TRBJ2-7; 11 bases agree with TRBD1. There are 13 residues in the CDR3. Germline trimming cut 3 bases from V and 6 bases from J; bases unmatched to any gene: 2. Germline V gives CDR1 SGHRS, CDR2 YFSETQ. This CDR3 is CASSWGQGGEQYF. The CDR3 nucleotides read TGCGCCAGCAGCTGGGGACAGGGGGGCGAGCAGTACTTC.

The chain employs TRBV5-1 and TRBJ2-4; TRBD1 matches at 9 bases. Germline assignment: CDR1 SGHRS and CDR2 YFSETQ. The CDR3 runs to 15 residues. With V trimmed by 4 bases and J by 4 bases, 6 bases remained unmatched. The CDR3 protein is CASSGGQGSKNIQYF. For the CDR3, the DNA is TGCGCCAGCAGCGGAGGACAGGGGAGTAAAAACATTCAGTACTTC.

V gene TRBV5-6 combines with J gene TRBJ1-1; D unclear. Germline V lookup: CDR1 SGHDT, CDR2 YYEEEE. The CDR3 extends over 14 amino acids. V was shortened by 0 bases and J by 5 bases, with 11 bases between the two germline ends. The CDR3 nucleotides read TGTGCCAGCAGCTTGGAGGCGGGTCGTACTGAAGCTTTCTTT. Translating gives CASSLEAGRTEAFF.

The CDR3 loop is CASSQTTSGTTGELFF. The CDR3 DNA reads as TGCGCCAGCAGCCAAACTACTAGCGGGACGACCGGGGAGCTGTTTTTT. The J gene is TRBJ2-2, the V gene TRBV4-1; 10 bases line up with TRBD2. CDR1 is MGHRA and CDR2 is YSYEKL in the germline V gene. V was clipped by 2 bases and J by 5 bases; unmatched bases: 5. The CDR3 is 16 amino acids.

The chain couples TRBV15 to TRBJ2-5; the D gene is possibly TRBD1 (6 bases). Between the trimmed V and J ends, which lost 1 base and 5 bases, there was a span of 11 bases. Per germline, CDR1 LNHNV and CDR2 YYDKDF (reference sequence). This CDR3 has 14 amino acids. CDR3: CATSRGQVRETQYF. DNA for the CDR3: TGTGCCACCAGCAGAGGACAGGTGAGGGAGACCCAGTACTTC.

The chain is built from TRBV5-5 and TRBJ1-4, with TRBD1 matching over 9 bases. J was trimmed by 11 bases and V by 4 bases; bases with no gene match: 15. The CDR3 extends over 16 amino acids. The germline V gene encodes CDR1 SGHKS and CDR2 YYEKEE (reference sequence). CDR3 amino acids: CASSTDRGPTGKKLFF. The CDR3 DNA sequence: TGTGCCAGCAGCACGGACAGGGGACCAACGGGAAAGAAACTGTTTTTT.

J is TRBJ1-3 and V is TRBV19; maybe TRBD1 (5 bases). The germline V gene has CDR1 LNHDA and CDR2 SQIVND (reference sequence). The CDR3 consists of 15 residues. Deletions cut 5 bases from V and 1 base from J, with 12 bases between. CDR3 amino acids: CASSQQGLSGNTIYF. CDR3 bases: TGTGCCAGTAGTCAGCAGGGCTTATCTGGAAACACCATATATTTT.

The chain couples TRBV5-1 to TRBJ2-1; TRBD2 agrees at 8 bases. The CDR3 runs 15 residues. The V segment lost 0 bases and the J segment 8 bases; nucleotides outside the gene matches: 7. Germline V gene data show CDR1 as SGHRS and CDR2 as YFSETQ. The CDR3 nucleotides are TGCGCCAGCAGCTTGGCTACTAGCGGATGGGATGAGCAGTTCTTC. Amino acids: CASSLATSGWDEQFF.

The chain links TRBV18 to TRBJ1-1, with D uncertain. The CDR3 covers 14 residues. The V end was cut by 4 bases, the J end by 1 base, with 10 bases between. Germline V gene lookup returns CDR1 KGHSH and CDR2 LQKENI. In nucleotides, the CDR3 is TGTGCCAGCTCACTAGCGGACGGGAACACTGAAGCTTTCTTT. This gives the protein CASSLADGNTEAFF. Full variable domain (outside the CDR3, taken from reference TRBV18 and TRBJ1-1): NAGVMQNPRHLVRRRGQEARLRCSPMKGHSHVYWYRQLPEEGLKFMVYLQKENIIDESGMPKERFSAEFPKEGPSILRIQQVVRGDSAAYFCASSLADGNTEAFFGQGTRLTVV.